This TCR beta chain comes out of a study of CD8+ T cells in alopecia areata. Treatment: oral pan-JAK inhibitor, 5-10 mg twice daily. Trimming removed 2 bases from V and 1 base from J, with 8 bases in between. The CDR3 spans 15 residues. CDR1 MNHEY and CDR2 SVGAGI come from the germline V gene. Extraction and reverse transcription of RNA yielded cDNA as the sequencing template. TCRdb's table, derived via immunoSEQ multiplex PCR, lists solely in-frame clones and lacks some. The top ten hold roughly 23% of the sample, which has about 110,000 clones, around 83% seen once. The V call is TRBV6-5, the J call TRBJ1-4; perhaps TRBD1 as D (5 bases). This TCR derives from a human donor with alopecia areata. Specimen: CD8+ T cells sorted from blood, collected at week 24, from a patient treated with tofacitinib. CDR3 sequence reads: CASSYGGGTNEKLFF. In DNA, the CDR3 is TGTGCCAGCAGTTACGGGGGGGGAACTAATGAAAAACTGTTTTTT.